The present TCR beta chain was sequenced within a study of control samples from healthy donors and cancer patients. Looked up from germline, CDR1 is LGHDT and CDR2 is YNNKEL (reference sequence). Trimming took off 3 bases at V and 1 base at J, with 9 bases between the two ends. The CDR3 sequence is 15 residues long. Assay used: immunoSEQ multiplex PCR; TCRdb lists only in-frame clones, some missing. The repertoire consists of fewer than 65,000 clones, with 80% occurring once and the leading ten covering roughly a tenth. The genes are TRBV3-1 (or the pseudogene TRBV3-2) and TRBJ2-2; D might be TRBD1 (5 bases). Sequencing was done on a sample of blood. This TCR derives from a man between 65 and 85 years old in good health. The CDR3 nucleotides are TGTGCCAGCAGCCACTCCGACAGGAACACCGGGGAGCTGTTTTTT. Translated: CASSHSDRNTGELFF.